This T cell receptor beta chain was sequenced for a study of blood T cells in healthy people across ages. After removal of 2 bases from V and 0 bases from J, the junction contained 14 bases not matched to a gene. Germline CDR1 reads LGHDT; CDR2 reads YNNKEL (reference sequence). This CDR3 is built from 19 residues. Study-wide results and limits: The study regarded diversity estimates from one million T cells as underestimates. PBMCs that were unsorted prevented a conclusive naive versus antigen-experienced comparison.

The second PCR ran about 6 to 11 cycles with a sample-barcoded 5' primer and J-beta primers. Every single cDNA molecule received a tag from a template-switch adaptor with 12 random nucleotides. TCRdb recomputed calls from the 5' RACE reads with MiXCR, one row per CDR3 protein. This repertoire shows about 680,000 distinct CDR3 sequences, 45% to 50% found once; its top ten account for roughly 31%. Ranging in age from roughly 6 to 100, the donors were healthy Caucasian individuals from Russia. This clonotype was seen more than once but under ten times. The antigen remains unidentified. The sequencing input was blood. This receptor was identified in a woman aged 60-75 years in good health. The rearrangement links TRBV3-1 to TRBJ2-3, with 7 bases aligning to TRBD2. CDR3 loop: CASSQILSAGGGSTDTQYF. The CDR3 coding sequence is TGTGCCAGCAGCCAAATACTTAGCGCTGGGGGAGGGAGCACAGATACGCAGTATTTT.